This T cell receptor beta chain was identified during a study of blood T cell repertoires in COVID-19. Germline CDR1 reads PRHDT; CDR2 reads FYEKMQ (reference sequence). This CDR3 has 15 residues. Trimming stripped 3 bases from V and 0 bases from J, with 9 bases between. This table comes from immunoSEQ multiplex PCR, and its TCRdb copy is limited to in-frame clones, with some not included. In the table there are more than 150,000 clones, about 85% of which are singletons. J is TRBJ1-3 and V is TRBV13; tentatively, D is TRBD1 (5 bases). This TCR was sampled from a woman of 80 years or more with acute or convalescent COVID-19. Material for sequencing was peripheral blood. CDR3 sequence: CASSLGRISGNTIYF. The CDR3 nucleotides read TGTGCCAGCAGCTTGGGGCGGATCTCTGGAAACACCATATATTTT.